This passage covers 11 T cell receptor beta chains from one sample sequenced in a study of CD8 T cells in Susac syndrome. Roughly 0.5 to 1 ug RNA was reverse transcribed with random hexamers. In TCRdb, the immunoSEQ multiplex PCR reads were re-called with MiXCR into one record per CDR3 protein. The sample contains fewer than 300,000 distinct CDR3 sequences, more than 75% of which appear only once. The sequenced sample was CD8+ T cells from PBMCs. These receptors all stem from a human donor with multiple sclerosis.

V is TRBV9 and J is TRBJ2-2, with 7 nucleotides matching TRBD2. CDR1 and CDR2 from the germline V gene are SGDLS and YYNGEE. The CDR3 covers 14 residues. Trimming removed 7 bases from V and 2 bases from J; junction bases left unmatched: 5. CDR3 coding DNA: TGTGCCAGCGGCGGGAGAATAAACACCGGGGAGCTGTTTTTT. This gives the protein CASGGRINTGELFF.

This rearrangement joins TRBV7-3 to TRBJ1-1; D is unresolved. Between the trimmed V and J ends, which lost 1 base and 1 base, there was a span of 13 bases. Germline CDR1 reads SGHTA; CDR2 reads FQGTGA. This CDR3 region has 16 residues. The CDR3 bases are TGTGCCAGCAGCTTAAGTCGGGTGGGAAGGAACACTGAAGCTTTCTTT. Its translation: CASSLSRVGRNTEAFF.

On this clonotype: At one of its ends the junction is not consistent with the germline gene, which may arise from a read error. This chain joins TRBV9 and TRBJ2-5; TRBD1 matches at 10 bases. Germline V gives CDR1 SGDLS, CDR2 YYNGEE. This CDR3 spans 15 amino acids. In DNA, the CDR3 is TGTGCCGGCAGCGTCGGGACAGGGGTTATGAAGACCCAGTACTTC. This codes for CAGSVGTGVMKTQYF.

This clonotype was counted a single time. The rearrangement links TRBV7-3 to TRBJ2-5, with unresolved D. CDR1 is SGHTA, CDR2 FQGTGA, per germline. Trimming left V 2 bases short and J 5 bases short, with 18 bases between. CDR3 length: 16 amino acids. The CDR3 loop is CASSLSSMRGGETQYF. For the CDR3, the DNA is TGTGCCAGCAGCTTATCCTCTATGAGAGGTGGGGAGACCCAGTACTTC.

The CDR3 DNA is TGTGCCAGCAGTTTCCCCGGGAACGAGCAGTACTTC. The encoded protein is CASSFPGNEQYF. The J gene is TRBJ2-7, the V gene TRBV27; maybe TRBD2 (5 bases). CDR3 length: 12 residues. CDR1 is MNHEY, CDR2 SMNVEV, per germline (reference sequence). V was cut by 3 bases and J by 5 bases, with 8 bases left in between.

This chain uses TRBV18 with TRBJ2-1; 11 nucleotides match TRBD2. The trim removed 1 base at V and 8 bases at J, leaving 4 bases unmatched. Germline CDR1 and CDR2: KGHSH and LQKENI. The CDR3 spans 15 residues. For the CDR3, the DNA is TGTGCCAGCTCACCACAAACTAGCGGGAGTGATGAGCAGTTCTTC. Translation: CASSPQTSGSDEQFF.

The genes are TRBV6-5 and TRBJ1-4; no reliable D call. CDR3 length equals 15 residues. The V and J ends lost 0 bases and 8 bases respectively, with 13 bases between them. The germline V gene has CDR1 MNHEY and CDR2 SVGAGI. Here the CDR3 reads CASSYSGDVGEKLFF. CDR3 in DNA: TGTGCCAGCAGTTACTCGGGAGACGTGGGGGAAAAACTGTTTTTT.

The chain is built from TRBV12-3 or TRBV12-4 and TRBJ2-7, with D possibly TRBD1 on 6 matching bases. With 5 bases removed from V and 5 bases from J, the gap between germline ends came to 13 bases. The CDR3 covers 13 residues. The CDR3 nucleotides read TGTGCCAGCAGTCGTGACAGGATCCACGAGCAGTACTTC. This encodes CASSRDRIHEQYF.

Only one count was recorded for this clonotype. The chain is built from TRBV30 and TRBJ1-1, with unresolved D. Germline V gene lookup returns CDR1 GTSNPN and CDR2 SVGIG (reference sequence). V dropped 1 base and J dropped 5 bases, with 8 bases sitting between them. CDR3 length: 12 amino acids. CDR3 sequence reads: CAWSAGETEAFF. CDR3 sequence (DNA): TGTGCCTGGAGTGCCGGGGAGACTGAAGCTTTCTTT.

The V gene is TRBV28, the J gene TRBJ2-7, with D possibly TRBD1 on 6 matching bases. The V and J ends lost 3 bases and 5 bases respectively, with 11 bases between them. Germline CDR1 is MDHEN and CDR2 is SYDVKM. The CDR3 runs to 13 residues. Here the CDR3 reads CASSLGQTNEQYF. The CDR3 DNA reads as TGTGCCAGCAGTTTGGGACAAACCAACGAGCAGTACTTC.

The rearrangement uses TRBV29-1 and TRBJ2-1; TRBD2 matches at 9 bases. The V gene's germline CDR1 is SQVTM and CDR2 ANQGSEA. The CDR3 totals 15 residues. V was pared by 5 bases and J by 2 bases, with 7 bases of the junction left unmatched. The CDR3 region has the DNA TGCAGCGTTCCCTATAGCGGGAGCACCTACAATGAGCAGTTCTTC. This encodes CSVPYSGSTYNEQFF.